This T cell receptor beta chain emerged from a study of blood T cell repertoires in COVID-19. Study in general: The United States, Italy and Spain supplied acute and convalescent COVID-19 samples. Sources were T cells, B-cell-depleted T cells, or PBMCs; the material itself was cDNA or gDNA.

Generated by immunoSEQ multiplex PCR, the TCRdb table keeps only in-frame clones and is missing some. The sample yields 220,000 or so clones, under 90% seen once. Sequencing was performed on peripheral blood. The receptor comes from a woman between 55 and 75 years old who had recovered from COVID-19.

The CDR3 DNA follows: TGCGCCAGCAGCTTGGGGGGACTGATCATGAACACTGAAGCTTTCTTT. Its protein is CASSLGGLIMNTEAFF. V is TRBV5-1 and J is TRBJ1-1; perhaps TRBD1 as D (5 bases). The CDR3 extends over 16 amino acids. The germline gives CDR1 SGHRS, CDR2 YFSETQ. V was clipped by 0 bases and J by 0 bases, with 12 bases between them.